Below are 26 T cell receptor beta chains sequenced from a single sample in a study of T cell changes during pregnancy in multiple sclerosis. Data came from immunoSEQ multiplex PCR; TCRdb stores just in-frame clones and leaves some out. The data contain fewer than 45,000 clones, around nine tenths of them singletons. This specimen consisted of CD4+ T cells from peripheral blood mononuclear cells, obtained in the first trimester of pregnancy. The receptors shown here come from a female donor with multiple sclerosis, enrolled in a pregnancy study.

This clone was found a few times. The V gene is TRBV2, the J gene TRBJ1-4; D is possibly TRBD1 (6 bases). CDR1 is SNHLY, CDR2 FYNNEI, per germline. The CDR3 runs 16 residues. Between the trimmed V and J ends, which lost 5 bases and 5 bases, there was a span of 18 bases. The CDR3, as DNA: TGTGCCAGCAGTCCCAGCCGGACAGCGCGGAATGAAAAACTGTTTTTT. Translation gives CASSPSRTARNEKLFF.

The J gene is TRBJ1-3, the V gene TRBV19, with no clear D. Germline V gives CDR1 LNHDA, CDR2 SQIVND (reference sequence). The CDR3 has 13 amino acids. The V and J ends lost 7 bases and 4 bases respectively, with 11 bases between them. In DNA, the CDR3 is TGTGCCAGTACCTCGGACTGGGGAAACACCATATATTTT. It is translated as CASTSDWGNTIYF. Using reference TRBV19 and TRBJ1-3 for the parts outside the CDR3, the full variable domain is DGGITQSPKYLFRKEGQNVTLSCEQNLNHDAMYWYRQDPGQGLRLIYYSQIVNDFQKGDIAEGYSVSREKKESFPLTVTSAQKNPTAFYLCASTSDWGNTIYFGEGSWLTVV.

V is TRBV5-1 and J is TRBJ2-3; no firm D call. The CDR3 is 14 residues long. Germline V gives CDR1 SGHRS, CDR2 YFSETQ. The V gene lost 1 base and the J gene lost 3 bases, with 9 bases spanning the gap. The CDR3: CASSLTDLTDTQYF. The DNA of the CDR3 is TGCGCCAGCAGCTTGACAGACCTTACAGATACGCAGTATTTT.

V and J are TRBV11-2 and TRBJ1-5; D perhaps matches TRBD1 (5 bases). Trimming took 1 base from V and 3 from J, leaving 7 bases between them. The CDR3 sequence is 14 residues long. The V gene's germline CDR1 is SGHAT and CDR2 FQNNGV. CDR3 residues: CASSLAGLNQPQHF. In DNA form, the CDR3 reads TGTGCCAGCAGCTTAGCAGGGCTCAATCAGCCCCAGCATTTT.

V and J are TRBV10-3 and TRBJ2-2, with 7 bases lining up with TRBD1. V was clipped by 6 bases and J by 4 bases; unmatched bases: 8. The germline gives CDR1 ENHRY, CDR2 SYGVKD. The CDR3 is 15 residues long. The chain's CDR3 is CAIRETGSGTGELFF. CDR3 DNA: TGTGCCATCAGAGAGACAGGGAGCGGCACCGGGGAGCTGTTTTTT.

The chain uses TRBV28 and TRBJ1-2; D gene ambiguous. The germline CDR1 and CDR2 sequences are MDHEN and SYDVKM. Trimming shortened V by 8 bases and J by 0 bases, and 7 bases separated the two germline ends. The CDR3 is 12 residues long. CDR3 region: CASQEANYGYTF. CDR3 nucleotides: TGTGCCAGCCAGGAAGCTAACTATGGCTACACCTTC.

This CDR3 reads CASRLGTVGTEAFF. The CDR3 nucleotides are TGCGCCAGCAGGTTAGGGACAGTAGGCACTGAAGCTTTCTTT. The V call is TRBV5-1, the J call TRBJ1-1; 7 nucleotides agree with TRBD1. V lost 5 bases, J lost 4 bases, and 8 bases stayed unmatched. The CDR3 is 14 amino acids. Germline CDR1 reads SGHRS; CDR2 reads YFSETQ.

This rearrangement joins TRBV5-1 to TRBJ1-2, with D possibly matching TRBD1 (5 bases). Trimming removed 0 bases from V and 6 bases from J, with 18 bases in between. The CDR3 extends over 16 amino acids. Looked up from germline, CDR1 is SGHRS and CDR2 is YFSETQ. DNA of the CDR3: TGCGCCAGCAGCTTGGACCCCCTCAGGGATGAGAATGGCTACACCTTC. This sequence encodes CASSLDPLRDENGYTF.

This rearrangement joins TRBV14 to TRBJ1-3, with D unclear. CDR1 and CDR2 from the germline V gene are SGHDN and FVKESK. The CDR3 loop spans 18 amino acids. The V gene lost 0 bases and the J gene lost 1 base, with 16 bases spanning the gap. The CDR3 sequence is CASSQDPTAPQSGNTIYF. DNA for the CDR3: TGTGCCAGCAGCCAAGATCCCACAGCCCCTCAATCTGGAAACACCATATATTTT. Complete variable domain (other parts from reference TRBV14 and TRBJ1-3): EAGVTQFPSHSVIEKGQTVTLRCDPISGHDNLYWYRRVMGKEIKFLLHFVKESKQDESGMPNNRFLAERTGGTYSTLKVQPAELEDSGVYFCASSQDPTAPQSGNTIYFGEGSWLTVV.

The CDR3 region has the DNA TGTGCCAGCTCACCTATGGGACAGGGGGTTGCTGAAGCTTTCTTT. It specifies CASSPMGQGVAEAFF. This chain links TRBV18 with TRBJ1-1, with 11 bases that match TRBD1. Looked up from germline, CDR1 is KGHSH and CDR2 is LQKENI. The CDR3 runs to 15 residues. The V and J ends lost 3 bases and 6 bases, in that order; junction bases with no gene match: 6.

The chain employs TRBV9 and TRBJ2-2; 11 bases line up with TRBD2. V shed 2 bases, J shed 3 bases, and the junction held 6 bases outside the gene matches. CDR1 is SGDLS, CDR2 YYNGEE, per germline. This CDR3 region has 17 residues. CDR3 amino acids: CASSVRGGLADTGELFF. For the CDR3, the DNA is TGTGCCAGCAGCGTCCGAGGGGGACTAGCGGACACCGGGGAGCTGTTTTTT.

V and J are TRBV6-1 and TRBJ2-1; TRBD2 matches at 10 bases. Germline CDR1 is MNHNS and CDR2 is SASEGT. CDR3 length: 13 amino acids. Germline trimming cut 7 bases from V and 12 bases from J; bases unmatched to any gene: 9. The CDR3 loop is CASTLAGDSAQFF. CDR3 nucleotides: TGTGCCAGCACTCTAGCGGGAGATAGCGCGCAGTTCTTC.

The CDR3 region is CASSSRGTGGYTGELFF. As DNA, the CDR3 is TGCGCCAGCAGCTCCAGAGGGACAGGGGGTTACACCGGGGAGCTGTTTTTT. The chain employs TRBV5-1 and TRBJ2-2; TRBD1 agrees at 11 bases. Trimming took 3 bases from V and 3 from J; bases not matched to a gene: 7. CDR3 size: 17 residues. Germline CDR1 SGHRS, CDR2 YFSETQ.

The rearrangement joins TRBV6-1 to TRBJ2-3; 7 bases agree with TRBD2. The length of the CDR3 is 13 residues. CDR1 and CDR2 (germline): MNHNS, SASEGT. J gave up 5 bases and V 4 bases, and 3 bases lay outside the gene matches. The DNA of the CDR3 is TGTGCCAGCAGTGTTATAGCGGGAGATACGCAGTATTTT. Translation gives CASSVIAGDTQYF.

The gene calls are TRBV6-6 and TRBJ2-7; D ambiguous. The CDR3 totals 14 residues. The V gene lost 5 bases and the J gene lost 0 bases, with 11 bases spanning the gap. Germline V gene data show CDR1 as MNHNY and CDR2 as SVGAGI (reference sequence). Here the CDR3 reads CASSPTTSSYEQYF. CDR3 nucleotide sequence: TGTGCCAGCAGTCCTACTACAAGCTCCTACGAGCAGTACTTC.

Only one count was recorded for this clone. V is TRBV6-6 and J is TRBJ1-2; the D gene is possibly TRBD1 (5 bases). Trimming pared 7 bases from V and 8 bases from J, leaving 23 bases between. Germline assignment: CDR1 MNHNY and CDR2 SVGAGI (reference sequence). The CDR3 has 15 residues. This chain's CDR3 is CASNVEASTVSGYTF. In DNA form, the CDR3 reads TGTGCCAGCAATGTAGAGGCTTCGACAGTTTCGGGCTACACCTTC.

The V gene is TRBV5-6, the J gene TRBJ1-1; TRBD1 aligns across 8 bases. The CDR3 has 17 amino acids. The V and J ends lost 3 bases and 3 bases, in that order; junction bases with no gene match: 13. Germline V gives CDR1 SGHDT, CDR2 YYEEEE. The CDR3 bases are TGTGCCAGCAGCTCCCTACCGGGTCAGGGGGCGCACACTGAAGCTTTCTTT. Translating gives CASSSLPGQGAHTEAFF.

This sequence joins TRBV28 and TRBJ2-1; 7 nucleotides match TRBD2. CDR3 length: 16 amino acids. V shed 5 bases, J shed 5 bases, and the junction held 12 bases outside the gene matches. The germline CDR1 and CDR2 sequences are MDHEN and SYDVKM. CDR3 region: CASSGGEAGAHNEQFF. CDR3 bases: TGTGCCAGCAGTGGGGGAGAGGCGGGAGCCCACAATGAGCAGTTCTTC. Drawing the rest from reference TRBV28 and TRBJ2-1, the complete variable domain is DVKVTQSSRYLVKRTGEKVFLECVQDMDHENMFWYRQDPGLGLRLIYFSYDVKMKEKGDIPEGYSVSREKKERFSLILESASTNQTSMYLCASSGGEAGAHNEQFFGPGTRLTVL.

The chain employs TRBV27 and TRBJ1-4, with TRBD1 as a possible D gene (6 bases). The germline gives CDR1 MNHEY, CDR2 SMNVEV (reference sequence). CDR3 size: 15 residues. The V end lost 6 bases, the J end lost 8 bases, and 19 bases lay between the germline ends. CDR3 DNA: TGTGCCAGCAGGCCCATGGGGGGGGCCGGGGAAAAACTGTTTTTT. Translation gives CASRPMGGAGEKLFF.

Here the CDR3 DNA reads TGCGCCAGCAGCTTGGCCCCGGGGAACACCGGGGAGCTGTTTTTT. This translates into CASSLAPGNTGELFF. This chain joins TRBV5-1 and TRBJ2-2; D is unresolved. Trimming took 0 bases from V and 1 from J, leaving 7 bases between them. The CDR3 is 15 amino acids. CDR1 and CDR2 (germline): SGHRS, YFSETQ.

This CDR3 reads CASSRGTAYEQYF. In DNA, the CDR3 is TGTGCCAGCAGCCGTGGGACAGCCTACGAGCAGTACTTC. V gene TRBV11-3 combines with J gene TRBJ2-7; 7 positions agree with TRBD1. CDR3 length equals 13 residues. The V gene end was trimmed by 5 bases and the J gene end by 2 bases; junction bases not matched to a gene: 3. Germline-derived CDR1 and CDR2 are SGHNT and YENEEA.

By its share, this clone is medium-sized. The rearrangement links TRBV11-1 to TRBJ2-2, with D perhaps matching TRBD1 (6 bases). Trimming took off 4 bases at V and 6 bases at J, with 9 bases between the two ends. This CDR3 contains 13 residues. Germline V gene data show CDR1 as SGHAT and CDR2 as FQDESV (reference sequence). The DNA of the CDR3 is TGTGCCAGCAGCTCGCGGACAGCCGGGGAGCTGTTTTTT. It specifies CASSSRTAGELFF.

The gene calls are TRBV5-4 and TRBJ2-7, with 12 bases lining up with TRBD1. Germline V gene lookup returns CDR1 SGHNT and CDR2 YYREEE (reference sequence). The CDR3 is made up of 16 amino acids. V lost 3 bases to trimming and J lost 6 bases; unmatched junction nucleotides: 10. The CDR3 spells CASSSPSGQGAGEQYF. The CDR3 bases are TGTGCCAGCAGCTCGCCCTCGGGACAGGGGGCGGGCGAGCAGTACTTC.

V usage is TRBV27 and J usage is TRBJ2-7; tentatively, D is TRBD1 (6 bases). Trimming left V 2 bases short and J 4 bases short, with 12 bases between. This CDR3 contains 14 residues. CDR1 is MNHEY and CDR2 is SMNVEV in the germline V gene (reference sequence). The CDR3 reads CASSLVDRKYEQYF. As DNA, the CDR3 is TGTGCCAGCAGTTTAGTGGACAGAAAATACGAGCAGTACTTC.

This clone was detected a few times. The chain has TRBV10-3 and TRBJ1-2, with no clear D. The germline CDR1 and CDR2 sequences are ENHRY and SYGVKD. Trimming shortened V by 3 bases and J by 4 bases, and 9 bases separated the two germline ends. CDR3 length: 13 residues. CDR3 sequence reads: CAISEAGPYGYTF. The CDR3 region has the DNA TGTGCCATCAGTGAAGCGGGTCCCTATGGCTACACCTTC.

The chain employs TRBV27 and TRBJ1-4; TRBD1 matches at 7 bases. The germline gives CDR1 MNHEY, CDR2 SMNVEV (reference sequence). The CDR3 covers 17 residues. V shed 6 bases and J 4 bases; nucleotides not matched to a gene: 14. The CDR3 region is CASRNSARGQSNEKLFF. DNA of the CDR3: TGTGCCAGCAGAAACTCGGCTAGGGGGCAGAGTAATGAAAAACTGTTTTTT.